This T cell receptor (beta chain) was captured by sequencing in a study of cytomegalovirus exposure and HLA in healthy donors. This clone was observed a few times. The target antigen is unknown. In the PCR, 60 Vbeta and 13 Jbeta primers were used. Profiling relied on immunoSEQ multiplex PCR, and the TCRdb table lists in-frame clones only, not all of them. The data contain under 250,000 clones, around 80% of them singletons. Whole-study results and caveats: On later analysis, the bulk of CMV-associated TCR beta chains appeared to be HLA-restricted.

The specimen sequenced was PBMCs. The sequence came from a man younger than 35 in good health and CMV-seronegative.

CDR3 sequence reads: CASRPAGQGARGTQYF. CDR3 DNA: TGTGCCAGCAGGCCGGCGGGACAGGGGGCGCGGGGGACCCAGTACTTC. The genes are TRBV25-1 and TRBJ2-5; TRBD1 agrees at 12 bases. Germline CDR1 MGHDK, CDR2 SYGVNS. Unmatched junction bases numbered 12, after V lost 6 bases and J lost 7 bases. The CDR3 extends over 16 amino acids.